What follows describes a single T cell receptor beta chain. The antigen is undetermined. Here immunoSEQ multiplex PCR was the method, and the copy in TCRdb shows in-frame clones only, minus some. The sample shows under 20,000 clones, more than 90% of them seen only once. The sample originates from a study of lymphopenia after photon versus proton radiotherapy. Study-level findings and limits: Only patients who died were analyzed for survival; proton advantage is unproven. Oligoclonal CD8+ Temra expansion after nadir drove photon patients' diversity drop. Larger post-nadir TCR diversity loss correlated inversely with survival in deceased patients. Proton therapy kept repertoires fairly stable, unlike photons, which gained effector/memory cells.

CDR1 and CDR2 from the germline V gene are SEHNR and FQNEAQ (reference sequence). This CDR3 spans 15 amino acids. Trimming removed 5 bases from V and 4 bases from J, with 14 bases in between. The receptor comes from a woman between 40 and 50 years old with cholangiocarcinoma. The V and J genes are TRBV7-9 and TRBJ1-4; D gene ambiguous. The sequencing here drew on peripheral blood, taken from a patient treated with photon-based radiotherapy. CDR3 coding DNA: TGTGCCAGCAGCCCCAAACCTCCCTTTAATGAAAAACTGTTTTTT. Its translation: CASSPKPPFNEKLFF.